These 15 T cell receptor beta chains were sequenced from one sample in a study of chemoradiotherapy in HPV16-positive cancers. Libraries were prepared by immunoSEQ multiplex PCR; TCRdb keeps only in-frame clonotypes and omits some of them. The table includes about 14,000 clones, approximately 75% detected once. The sample was taken from a patient who underwent chemoradiotherapy. Receptor source: a human donor with HPV-associated anogenital cancer.

The CDR3 DNA sequence: TGTGCCAGCAGCTCCCAGTCTATCTACACCGGGGAGCTGTTTTTT. It translates to CASSSQSIYTGELFF. The chain joins TRBV7-2 to TRBJ2-2; D not certain. This CDR3 has 15 amino acids. Trimming took 4 bases from V and 3 from J, leaving 12 bases between them. In germline, CDR1 is SGHTA, CDR2 FQGNSA.

This rearrangement joins TRBV5-4 to TRBJ2-5; 9 bases match TRBD2. The tail of the sequence fits TRBJ2-7 better, so the J call may be wrong. The germline V gene encodes CDR1 SGHNT and CDR2 YYREEE (reference sequence). The length of the CDR3 is 15 residues. The CDR3 spells CASSPAGLADHEQYF. The CDR3 bases are TGTGCCAGCAGCCCGGCGGGACTAGCAGACCACGAGCAGTACTTC.

V is TRBV5-6 and J is TRBJ2-3, with no clear D. The CDR3 extends over 16 amino acids. Per germline, CDR1 SGHDT and CDR2 YYEEEE. V lost 2 bases and J 9 bases, leaving 22 bases between the germline ends. The CDR3 spells CASSLGMGPQFGTQYF. The CDR3 nucleotides are TGTGCCAGCAGCTTAGGCATGGGTCCTCAGTTCGGAACGCAGTATTTT.

The chain has TRBV6-1 and TRBJ1-2, with D uncertain. Germline V gene lookup returns CDR1 MNHNS and CDR2 SASEGT. The CDR3 length is 16 residues. V gave up 3 bases and J gave up 4 bases, with 18 bases separating them. The CDR3 bases are TGTGCCAGCAGTGACGGTGACTCCTTCACGACCTATGGCTACACCTTC. Translation: CASSDGDSFTTYGYTF.

This chain connects TRBV9 to TRBJ2-7; TRBD1 matches at 9 bases. The germline V gene encodes CDR1 SGDLS and CDR2 YYNGEE. The length of the CDR3 is 15 residues. Losses at the gene ends were 3 bases for V and 5 bases for J; bases not matched to a gene: 9. The CDR3 loop reads CASSASGTGRDEQYF. The CDR3 DNA reads TGTGCCAGCAGCGCTTCCGGGACAGGGAGGGACGAGCAGTACTTC.

This clone has just one count. This chain connects TRBV28 to TRBJ2-7; D is unclear. Trimming took 5 bases from V and 6 from J, leaving 8 bases between them. The CDR3 length is 11 residues. The germline gives CDR1 MDHEN, CDR2 SYDVKM. CDR3 sequence: CASSNLGEQYF. The CDR3 nucleotides read TGTGCCAGCAGTAACCTGGGCGAGCAGTACTTC. Full variable domain (missing parts from reference TRBV28 and TRBJ2-7): DVKVTQSSRYLVKRTGEKVFLECVQDMDHENMFWYRQDPGLGLRLIYFSYDVKMKEKGDIPEGYSVSREKKERFSLILESASTNQTSMYLCASSNLGEQYFGPGTRLTVT.

This clone has just a few counts. The chain recombines TRBV6-1 with TRBJ1-2; 7 positions match TRBD1. The junction had 3 bases not matched to a gene; V was cut back by 4 bases and J by 4 bases. Per the germline V gene, CDR1 is MNHNS and CDR2 is SASEGT. The CDR3 is 13 residues long. CDR3 sequence: CASSAQGTYGYTF. In DNA, the CDR3 is TGTGCCAGCAGTGCACAGGGGACCTATGGCTACACCTTC.

The DNA of the CDR3 is TGCGCCAGCAGCTTGGATGGGGACGAGGCTGAAGCTTTCTTT. Its translation is CASSLDGDEAEAFF. The gene calls are TRBV5-1 and TRBJ1-1, with D possibly matching TRBD1 (5 bases). From germline, CDR1 is SGHRS and CDR2 YFSETQ. V was trimmed by 0 bases and J by 6 bases, leaving 12 bases between them. The CDR3 has 14 residues.

This chain connects TRBV19 to TRBJ1-4; D is uncertain. The germline CDR1 and CDR2 sequences are LNHDA and SQIVND (reference sequence). V gave up 4 bases and J gave up 3 bases, with 3 bases separating them. This CDR3 spans 12 amino acids. The CDR3 protein is CASSKPNEKLFF. The CDR3 DNA sequence: TGTGCCAGTAGTAAGCCTAATGAAAAACTGTTTTTT.

This clone was counted only a few times. This sequence joins TRBV5-1 and TRBJ1-4, with a tentative D call TRBD1 (5 bases). This CDR3 has 14 residues. The V gene's germline CDR1 is SGHRS and CDR2 YFSETQ. The V end was cut by 4 bases, the J end by 8 bases, with 15 bases between. The DNA of the CDR3 is TGCGCCAGCAGCGAACCAGGGCTCGGAGAAAAACTGTTTTTT. This encodes CASSEPGLGEKLFF.

The chain employs TRBV10-3 and TRBJ1-1, with unresolved D. The CDR3 covers 12 residues. Per germline, CDR1 ENHRY and CDR2 SYGVKD. V was cut by 4 bases and J by 1 base, with 4 bases left in between. This chain's CDR3 is CAISASNTEAFF. The CDR3 nucleotides read TGTGCCATCAGTGCCTCGAACACTGAAGCTTTCTTT.

The rearrangement joins TRBV19 to TRBJ2-2; D is uncertain. With 6 bases removed from V and 2 bases from J, the gap between germline ends came to 1 base. The CDR3 spans 11 residues. Germline V gene sequence: CDR1 LNHDA, CDR2 SQIVND (reference sequence). This chain's CDR3 is CASSNTGELFF. CDR3 coding DNA: TGTGCCAGTAGCAACACCGGGGAGCTGTTTTTT.

This chain connects TRBV20-1 to TRBJ2-2; D gene ambiguous. V dropped 3 bases and J dropped 4 bases, with 3 bases sitting between them. The CDR3 runs 11 residues. Germline V CDR1 and CDR2: DFQATT, SNEGSKA (reference sequence). The chain's CDR3 is CSARSTGELFF. The CDR3 nucleotides are TGCAGTGCTAGGTCCACCGGGGAGCTGTTTTTT.

This chain connects TRBV5-1 to TRBJ2-7, with TRBD1 as a possible D gene (6 bases). Germline values: CDR1 SGHRS, CDR2 YFSETQ. V lost 3 bases and J 3 bases, leaving 19 bases between the germline ends. The CDR3 has 16 residues. CDR3 DNA sequence: TGCGCCAGCAGCTCATCTTGGGGGCAAGGGGGCTACGAGCAGTACTTC. Translating it yields CASSSSWGQGGYEQYF.

The V gene is TRBV6-1, the J gene TRBJ2-7; TRBD2 matches 7 bases. This CDR3 region has 14 residues. CDR1 and CDR2 (germline): MNHNS, SASEGT. V lost 8 bases, J lost 4 bases, and 11 bases stayed unmatched. As DNA, the CDR3 is TGTGCCAGCGCCTCGCGGGAGAGAGGGTACGAGCAGTACTTC. This gives the protein CASASRERGYEQYF.